The 18 T cell receptor beta chains presented below share a single source sample, sequenced in a study of CD8 T cells in Susac syndrome. cDNA came from about 0.51 to 1 ug RNA primed by random hexamers. TCRdb reprocessed the immunoSEQ multiplex PCR reads via MiXCR and lists one record per CDR3 protein. The sample has 80,000 or so distinct CDR3 sequences, around 96% seen once. The material sequenced was CD8+ T cells from PBMCs. Receptors originate from a human donor with Susac syndrome.

The chain uses TRBV20-1 and TRBJ1-1, with D unclear. The germline V and J ends were trimmed by 1 base and 2 bases, with 14 bases remaining between them. Looked up from germline, CDR1 is DFQATT and CDR2 is SNEGSKA (reference sequence). The CDR3 is made up of 15 amino acids. The CDR3 reads CSARGGYGHNTEAFF. The DNA for the CDR3 is TGCAGTGCTAGAGGAGGTTACGGGCACAACACTGAAGCTTTCTTT.

The chain links TRBV24-1 to TRBJ1-2; 9 bases agree with TRBD1. V gave up 0 bases and J gave up 6 bases; unmatched junction bases: 7. The CDR3 contains 16 residues. Germline lookup yields CDR1 KGHDR and CDR2 SFDVKD. As DNA, the CDR3 is TGTGCCACCAGTGATTTGGGACAGGGGAGTCTCAATGGCTACACCTTC. Translated: CATSDLGQGSLNGYTF.

This chain joins TRBV3-1 and TRBJ1-5, with 10 bases that match TRBD1. J was trimmed by 7 bases and V by 3 bases; bases with no gene match: 3. This CDR3 contains 14 residues. Germline V lookup: CDR1 LGHDT, CDR2 YNNKEL (reference sequence). CDR3 residues: CASSHGQGGQPQHF. DNA for the CDR3: TGTGCCAGCAGCCACGGACAGGGGGGGCAGCCCCAGCATTTT.

V usage is TRBV20-1 and J usage is TRBJ2-7; 12 bases align to TRBD2. Germline lookup yields CDR1 DFQATT and CDR2 SNEGSKA (reference sequence). Trimming took 6 bases from V and 3 from J; bases not matched to a gene: 6. The CDR3 is made up of 14 amino acids. CDR3 region: CSASTSGRHYEQYF. CDR3 DNA: TGCAGTGCCAGTACTAGCGGGAGGCACTACGAGCAGTACTTC.

This rearrangement joins TRBV29-1 to TRBJ2-3, with TRBD2 identical over 7 bases. Germline V gene lookup returns CDR1 SQVTM and CDR2 ANQGSEA. This CDR3 is 14 amino acids long. The V segment lost 5 bases and the J segment 0 bases; nucleotides outside the gene matches: 5. In DNA, the CDR3 is TGCAGCGTTAGACTAGCCCCGAGCACAGATACGCAGTATTTT. Its translation is CSVRLAPSTDTQYF.

The chain uses TRBV20-1 and TRBJ1-3; TRBD1 agrees at 9 bases. Trimming took 5 bases from V and 2 from J; bases not matched to a gene: 7. The CDR3 is made up of 15 amino acids. Germline V gene data show CDR1 as DFQATT and CDR2 as SNEGSKA (reference sequence). CDR3 in amino acids: CSAPSDRGAGNTIYF. The CDR3 DNA follows: TGCAGTGCTCCTTCCGACAGGGGGGCTGGAAACACCATATATTTT.

The chain carries TRBV28 and TRBJ2-2; 10 bases fit TRBD2. Germline values: CDR1 MDHEN, CDR2 SYDVKM. Trimming cost V 5 bases and J 3 bases; bases outside gene matches: 15. The CDR3 loop spans 19 amino acids. The CDR3 loop reads CASSRPFRTSGDYTGELFF. Written as DNA, the CDR3 is TGTGCCAGCAGTCGACCTTTTAGGACTAGCGGAGATTACACCGGGGAGCTGTTTTTT.

This sequence joins TRBV30 and TRBJ2-3; no clear D. The CDR3 totals 14 residues. Looked up from germline, CDR1 is GTSNPN and CDR2 is SVGIG (reference sequence). Trimming shortened V by 2 bases and J by 3 bases, and 12 bases separated the two germline ends. CDR3 amino acids: CAWSFLDWTDTQYF. The CDR3 DNA follows: TGTGCCTGGAGTTTCCTTGACTGGACAGATACGCAGTATTTT.

This chain uses TRBV11-2 with TRBJ2-1; 7 bases match TRBD1. J was trimmed by 12 bases and V by 7 bases; bases with no gene match: 6. CDR3 length: 11 amino acids. CDR1 and CDR2 from the germline V gene are SGHAT and FQNNGV. The DNA for the CDR3 is TGTGCCAGCACCCTCAGGGGGTCGCAGTTCTTC. It codes for CASTLRGSQFF.

The chain links TRBV5-6 to TRBJ1-1, with 10 nucleotides matching TRBD1. The ends lost 4 bases at V and 5 bases at J; junction bases unmatched: 8. This CDR3 has 15 residues. Germline V CDR1 and CDR2: SGHDT, YYEEEE. This chain's CDR3 is CASSLTGTGATEAFF. The CDR3 region has the DNA TGTGCCAGCAGCCTGACTGGGACAGGGGCTACTGAAGCTTTCTTT. Combining the CDR3 with reference TRBV5-6 and TRBJ1-1 gives the whole variable domain DAGVTQSPTHLIKTRGQQVTLRCSPKSGHDTVSWYQQALGQGPQFIFQYYEEEERQRGNFPDRFSGHQFPNYSSELNVNALLLGDSALYLCASSLTGTGATEAFFGQGTRLTVV.

The chain employs TRBV9 and TRBJ2-3; 9 bases map to TRBD2. Germline CDR1 SGDLS, CDR2 YYNGEE. Trimming at V came to 3 bases and at J to 0 bases, leaving 2 bases not matched to a gene. There are 15 residues in the CDR3. Here the CDR3 DNA reads TGTGCCAGCAGCGCCACTAGCGGGAGCACAGATACGCAGTATTTT. Encoded protein: CASSATSGSTDTQYF.

The gene calls are TRBV11-3 and TRBJ1-1; no firm D call. The CDR3 sequence is 13 residues long. From germline, CDR1 is SGHNT and CDR2 YENEEA. Trimming cost V 3 bases and J 1 base, with 6 bases left between them. This CDR3 is CASSFGRNTEAFF. As DNA, the CDR3 is TGTGCCAGCAGCTTTGGCCGGAACACTGAAGCTTTCTTT. Based on the CDR3 plus reference TRBV11-3 and TRBJ1-1, the full variable domain is EAGVVQSPRYKIIEKKQPVAFWCNPISGHNTLYWYLQNLGQGPELLIRYENEEAVDDSQLPKDRFSAERLKGVDSTLKIQPAELGDSAVYLCASSFGRNTEAFFGQGTRLTVV.

The chain combines TRBV27 with TRBJ2-7; perhaps TRBD2 as D (5 bases). Between the trimmed V and J ends, which lost 8 bases and 3 bases, there was a span of 11 bases. CDR1 MNHEY and CDR2 SMNVEV come from the germline V gene (reference sequence). CDR3 length: 12 amino acids. The CDR3, as DNA: TGTGCCAGCGGGAGTCAAGGCTACGAGCAGTACTTC. This sequence encodes CASGSQGYEQYF.

This sequence joins TRBV4-3 and TRBJ2-1; D call uncertain. Trimming took 1 base from V and 4 from J, leaving 14 bases between them. The CDR3 is made up of 16 amino acids. Looked up from germline, CDR1 is LGHNA and CDR2 is YSLEER. The CDR3 loop reads CASSQVWSDRYNEQFF. As DNA, the CDR3 is TGCGCCAGCAGCCAAGTGTGGAGCGATCGGTACAATGAGCAGTTCTTC.

The rearrangement links TRBV2 to TRBJ2-2; D is perhaps TRBD2 (6 bases). V gave up 7 bases and J gave up 6 bases, with 15 bases separating them. The CDR3 runs to 14 residues. Germline-derived CDR1 and CDR2 are SNHLY and FYNNEI. The CDR3 DNA reads TGTGCCAGCACAAGGGAGGCCAGGGCCGGGGAGCTGTTTTTT. It translates to CASTREARAGELFF.

This sequence joins TRBV7-9 and TRBJ2-7; 8 positions agree with TRBD1. In germline, CDR1 is SEHNR, CDR2 FQNEAQ (reference sequence). With 4 bases clipped from V and 4 bases from J, the junction kept 9 bases outside the gene matches. There are 15 residues in the CDR3. CDR3 loop: CASSSKGQAEYEQYF. In DNA form, the CDR3 reads TGTGCCAGCAGCTCCAAGGGACAGGCCGAGTACGAGCAGTACTTC.

This chain uses TRBV9 with TRBJ1-3, with D tentatively TRBD1 (5 bases). V shed 5 bases and J shed 0 bases, with 12 bases lying between them. CDR3 length: 15 amino acids. Germline V gene lookup returns CDR1 SGDLS and CDR2 YYNGEE. CDR3 nucleotide sequence: TGTGCCAGCAGTCAAGGGGTATTCTCTGGAAACACCATATATTTT. It codes for CASSQGVFSGNTIYF.

CDR3 bases: TGTGCCACCAGCAGAGATCTCTTTGGTGTCTCAGGAGGGAACACTGAAGCTTTCTTT. Encoded protein: CATSRDLFGVSGGNTEAFF. The chain is built from TRBV15 and TRBJ1-1, with D uncertain. The CDR3 sequence is 19 residues long. V lost 0 bases and J 1 base, leaving 21 bases between the germline ends. The V gene's germline CDR1 is LNHNV and CDR2 YYDKDF (reference sequence).